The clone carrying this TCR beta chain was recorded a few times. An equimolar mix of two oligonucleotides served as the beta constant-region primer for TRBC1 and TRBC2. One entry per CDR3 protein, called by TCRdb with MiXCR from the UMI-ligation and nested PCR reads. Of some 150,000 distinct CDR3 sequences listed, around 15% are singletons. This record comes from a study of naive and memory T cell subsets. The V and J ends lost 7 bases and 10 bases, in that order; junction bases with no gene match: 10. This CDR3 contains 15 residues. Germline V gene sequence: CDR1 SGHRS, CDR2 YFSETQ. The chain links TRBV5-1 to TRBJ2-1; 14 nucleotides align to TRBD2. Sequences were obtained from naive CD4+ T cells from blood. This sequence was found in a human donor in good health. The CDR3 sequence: CASLPGLAGEGEQFF. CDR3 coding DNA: TGCGCCAGCCTCCCGGGACTAGCGGGAGAAGGCGAGCAGTTCTTC.